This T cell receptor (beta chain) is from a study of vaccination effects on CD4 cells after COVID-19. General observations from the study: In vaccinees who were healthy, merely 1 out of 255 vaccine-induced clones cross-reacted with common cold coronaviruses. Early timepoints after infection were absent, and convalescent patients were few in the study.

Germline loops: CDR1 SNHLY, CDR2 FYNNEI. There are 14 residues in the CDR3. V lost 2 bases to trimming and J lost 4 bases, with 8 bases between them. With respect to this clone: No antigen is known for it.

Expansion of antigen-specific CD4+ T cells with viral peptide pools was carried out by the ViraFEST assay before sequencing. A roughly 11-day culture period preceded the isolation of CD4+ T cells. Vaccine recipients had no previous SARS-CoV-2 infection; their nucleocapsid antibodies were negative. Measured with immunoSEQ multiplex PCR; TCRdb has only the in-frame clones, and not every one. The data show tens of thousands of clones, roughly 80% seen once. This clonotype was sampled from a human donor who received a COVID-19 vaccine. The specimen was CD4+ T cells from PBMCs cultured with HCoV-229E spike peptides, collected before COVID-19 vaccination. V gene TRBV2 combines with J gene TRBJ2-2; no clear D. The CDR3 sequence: CASSERVSTGELFF. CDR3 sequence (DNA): TGTGCCAGCAGTGAAAGAGTGAGCACCGGGGAGCTGTTTTTT.